Shown below are 26 T cell receptor beta chains from a single sample sequenced in a study of shared clonotypes between healthy human individuals (dated by TCRdb to the early 2020s). Libraries were prepared through the immunoSEQ multiplex PCR assay. TCRdb limited this immuneACCESS table to in-frame rearrangements with V and J called. A share of clones is missing; checked studies link under half to unresolved V genes, and the rest is unexplained. The sample table records approximately 2.5 million clones; around nine tenths of these occur just once. The ten largest clonotypes hold around 0.15% of the sample. The sequencing sample was made of naive CD4+ T cells sorted from blood. Interpreted using the paper, the cell subset or site label stands for: CD45RA+ positively selected. These TCRs come from a young man in good health.

The rearrangement joins TRBV28 to TRBJ1-3; D is unclear. V lost 8 bases and J 16 bases, leaving 18 bases between the germline ends. This CDR3 region has 11 residues. The germline V gene encodes CDR1 MDHEN and CDR2 SYDVKM. CDR3 bases: TGTGCCAGCGGCCTGGTCGGTAGGTTGTATTTT. Protein product: CASGLVGRLYF.

V is TRBV6-1 and J is TRBJ1-2, with D perhaps TRBD1 (5 bases). Germline CDR1 is MNHNS and CDR2 is SASEGT. V shed 2 bases and J shed 0 bases, with 13 bases lying between them. The CDR3 is 16 amino acids. CDR3 bases: TGTGCCAGCAGTGAAAAGGGGACCTACACTAACTATGGCTACACCTTC. Amino acid sequence: CASSEKGTYTNYGYTF.

The rearrangement uses TRBV5-1 and TRBJ1-6; D remains ambiguous. Germline values: CDR1 SGHRS, CDR2 YFSETQ. Trimming removed 0 bases at V and 7 bases at J, with 8 bases between. The CDR3 covers 14 residues. The CDR3 reads CASSLGAVNSPLHF. In DNA, the CDR3 is TGCGCCAGCAGCTTGGGCGCGGTAAATTCACCCCTCCACTTT.

This clone was counted a single time. The sample contains more than one DNA sequence encoding this CDR3. The chain links TRBV9 to TRBJ2-1, with TRBD2 matching over 8 bases. The ends lost 2 bases at V and 1 base at J; junction bases unmatched: 2. In germline, CDR1 is SGDLS, CDR2 YYNGEE. The CDR3 contains 15 residues. This CDR3 is CASSVSSGSYNEQFF. Written as DNA, the CDR3 is TGTGCCAGCAGCGTTTCTAGCGGGTCCTACAATGAGCAGTTCTTC.

This chain connects TRBV19 to TRBJ1-5; 10 bases align to TRBD1. The CDR3 contains 16 residues. The junction had 8 bases not matched to a gene; V was cut back by 7 bases and J by 2 bases. The germline CDR1 and CDR2 sequences are LNHDA and SQIVND (reference sequence). The CDR3 DNA is TGTGCCAGTACCCCTGGGACAGGGGCTCGCAATCAGCCCCAGCATTTT. This translates into CASTPGTGARNQPQHF.

This rearrangement joins TRBV5-1 to TRBJ2-1; TRBD1 matches 9 bases. V gave up 1 base and J gave up 8 bases; unmatched junction bases: 4. The CDR3 loop spans 14 amino acids. Germline CDR1 is SGHRS and CDR2 is YFSETQ. The CDR3 spells CASSLYRGRDEQFF. The CDR3 DNA reads as TGCGCCAGCAGCTTGTACAGGGGGCGGGATGAGCAGTTCTTC.

This chain connects TRBV7-3 to TRBJ2-1; D ambiguous. This CDR3 region has 15 residues. The V gene's germline CDR1 is SGHTA and CDR2 FQGTGA. V lost 5 bases, J lost 4 bases, and 15 bases lay in between. CDR3 sequence: CASSKVGSLYNEQFF. CDR3 in DNA: TGTGCCAGCAGCAAAGTGGGCAGTTTATACAATGAGCAGTTCTTC. The variable domain in full, completed from reference TRBV7-3 and TRBJ2-1, reads GAGVSQTPSNKVTEKGKYVELRCDPISGHTALYWYRQSLGQGPEFLIYFQGTGAADDSGLPNDRFFAVRPEGSVSTLKIQRTERGDSAVYLCASSKVGSLYNEQFFGPGTRLTVL.

Comment on this clone: Other DNA sequences in this specimen translate into the identical CDR3. The chain couples TRBV11-3 to TRBJ2-3, with 8 bases that match TRBD2. Losses at the gene ends were 0 bases for V and 5 bases for J; bases not matched to a gene: 4. This CDR3 has 15 amino acids. Per germline, CDR1 SGHNT and CDR2 YENEEA. CDR3 region: CASSLDGGAGDTQYF. The CDR3 DNA reads as TGTGCCAGCAGCTTAGACGGGGGGGCCGGAGATACGCAGTATTTT.

The chain combines TRBV7-9 with TRBJ2-7; D possibly corresponds to TRBD1 (6 bases). Germline CDR1 reads SEHNR; CDR2 reads FQNEAQ (reference sequence). This CDR3 region has 16 residues. Trimming removed 7 bases from V and 2 bases from J, with 21 bases in between. The CDR3 sequence is CASNLGDVGQTYEQYF. The DNA of the CDR3 is TGTGCCAGCAACTTGGGGGATGTGGGACAAACCTACGAGCAGTACTTC.

Notes on this clone: Other DNA sequences in the sample encode the same CDR3. The V call is TRBV18, the J call TRBJ1-1; D not resolved. CDR1 and CDR2 (germline): KGHSH, LQKENI. V shed 3 bases and J shed 1 base, with 3 bases lying between them. This CDR3 has 12 amino acids. DNA of the CDR3: TGTGCCAGCTCACCCCAGAACACTGAAGCTTTCTTT. It translates to CASSPQNTEAFF.

The chain carries TRBV30 and TRBJ1-2; no definite D call. The length of the CDR3 is 13 residues. From germline, CDR1 is GTSNPN and CDR2 SVGIG (reference sequence). V lost 0 bases and J lost 8, with 13 bases in between. The CDR3, as DNA: TGTGCCTGGAGTGTACGCCAGCATACAGGCTACACCTTC. It yields the protein CAWSVRQHTGYTF.

In this sample, this clone turned up a few times. The chain is built from TRBV28 and TRBJ1-5; D is unclear. This CDR3 has 11 amino acids. CDR1 MDHEN and CDR2 SYDVKM come from the germline V gene. The germline V and J ends were trimmed by 5 bases and 9 bases, with 8 bases remaining between them. This CDR3 reads CASSTLRPQHF. The CDR3 nucleotides read TGTGCCAGCAGTACATTACGGCCCCAGCATTTT.

This chain connects TRBV6-6 to TRBJ2-1; no firm D call. V was pared by 0 bases and J by 6 bases, with 9 bases between. Germline lookup yields CDR1 MNHNY and CDR2 SVGAGI (reference sequence). CDR3 length: 14 residues. The CDR3 sequence is CASSYSTGRNEQFF. The DNA of the CDR3 is TGTGCCAGCAGTTACTCGACCGGTCGCAATGAGCAGTTCTTC.

The rearrangement uses TRBV5-6 and TRBJ2-3; 12 bases match TRBD2. Germline-derived CDR1 and CDR2 are SGHDT and YYEEEE. This CDR3 is 17 amino acids long. The V segment lost 1 base and the J segment 8 bases; nucleotides outside the gene matches: 11. The CDR3 DNA sequence: TGTGCCAGCAGCTTGCTTCTGACTAGCGGGAGCAGAGGTACGCAGTATTTT. It translates to CASSLLLTSGSRGTQYF.

This chain connects TRBV5-1 to TRBJ2-2, with TRBD2 identical over 10 bases. The germline V gene has CDR1 SGHRS and CDR2 YFSETQ. The CDR3 has 17 residues. The junction had 12 bases not matched to a gene; V was cut back by 4 bases and J by 6 bases. In DNA form, the CDR3 reads TGCGCCAGCAGCCCGACACAACTAGCGGGGTTGTCCGGGGAGCTGTTTTTT. Amino acids: CASSPTQLAGLSGELFF.

This clone was recorded once. The chain joins TRBV4-1 to TRBJ1-2; D ambiguous. Germline V gives CDR1 MGHRA, CDR2 YSYEKL. The CDR3 totals 16 residues. The germline V and J ends were trimmed by 4 bases and 4 bases, with 19 bases remaining between them. CDR3 amino acids: CASSLDLGRTFYGYTF. The CDR3 DNA reads TGCGCCAGCAGCCTCGATTTGGGTCGAACTTTCTATGGCTACACCTTC.

Comments on this clone: This same CDR3 is encoded by further DNA sequences in the sample. The V and J genes are TRBV5-4 and TRBJ1-1, with D maybe TRBD1 (5 bases). Trimming shortened V by 4 bases and J by 1 base, and 8 bases separated the two germline ends. The CDR3 runs 13 residues. Per germline, CDR1 SGHNT and CDR2 YYREEE (reference sequence). The CDR3 DNA is TGTGCCAGCAGCCTCACAGGGAACACTGAAGCTTTCTTT. It translates to CASSLTGNTEAFF.

V is TRBV5-1 and J is TRBJ1-5; D uncertain. Trimming stripped 5 bases from V and 1 base from J, with 7 bases between. The germline V gene has CDR1 SGHRS and CDR2 YFSETQ. The CDR3 extends over 13 amino acids. The CDR3 spells CASSRESNQPQHF. CDR3 DNA: TGCGCCAGCAGTCGAGAAAGCAATCAGCCCCAGCATTTT. Drawing the rest from reference TRBV5-1 and TRBJ1-5, the complete variable domain is KAGVTQTPRYLIKTRGQQVTLSCSPISGHRSVSWYQQTPGQGLQFLFEYFSETQRNKGNFPGRFSGRQFSNSRSEMNVSTLELGDSALYLCASSRESNQPQHFGDGTRLSIL.

In this sample, this clone turned up a few times. The chain has TRBV29-1 and TRBJ1-1; no clear D. Germline CDR1 SQVTM, CDR2 ANQGSEA. There are 12 residues in the CDR3. V shed 6 bases and J shed 1 base, with 9 bases lying between them. This chain's CDR3 is CSVSQPNTEAFF. The CDR3 DNA reads TGCAGCGTATCACAGCCGAACACTGAAGCTTTCTTT.

The chain is built from TRBV6-5 and TRBJ2-3; tentatively, D is TRBD1 or TRBD2 (5 bases each). The CDR3 spans 14 residues. From germline, CDR1 is MNHEY and CDR2 SVGAGI. V shed 10 bases and J shed 0 bases, with 14 bases lying between them. The CDR3 is CATLRGGSTDTQYF. Written as DNA, the CDR3 is TGTGCCACCCTAAGGGGCGGGAGCACAGATACGCAGTATTTT.

This rearrangement joins TRBV11-2 to TRBJ2-7; D is perhaps TRBD1 (6 bases). This CDR3 is 14 amino acids long. Germline CDR1 and CDR2: SGHAT and FQNNGV. The V end lost 3 bases, the J end lost 4 bases, and 13 bases lay between the germline ends. The CDR3 DNA follows: TGTGCCAGCAGCTTCGAACAGGGTTTGTACGAGCAGTACTTC. Amino acids: CASSFEQGLYEQYF.

The chain is built from TRBV12-5 and TRBJ2-3; no clear D. Germline V gives CDR1 LGHNT, CDR2 FRNRAP. CDR3 length: 15 amino acids. Between the trimmed V and J ends, which lost 5 bases and 2 bases, there was a span of 14 bases. CDR3 sequence (DNA): TGTGCTAGTGGTGGGGTTCCTTGGCACACAGATACGCAGTATTTT. Protein: CASGGVPWHTDTQYF. The full variable domain, with the rest looked up from reference TRBV12-5 and TRBJ2-3, is DARVTQTPRHKVTEMGQEVTMRCQPILGHNTVFWYRQTMMQGLELLAYFRNRAPLDDSGMPKDRFSAEMPDATLATLKIQPSEPRDSAVYFCASGGVPWHTDTQYFGPGTRLTVL.

Comment on this clone: Other nucleotide sequences from this sample produce the same CDR3. The chain employs TRBV5-1 and TRBJ2-5, with D perhaps matching TRBD1 (6 bases). The CDR3 runs 15 residues. V gave up 0 bases and J gave up 2 bases, with 11 bases separating them. Germline V CDR1 and CDR2: SGHRS, YFSETQ. Written as DNA, the CDR3 is TGCGCCAGCAGCTTGGGGGCAGGGGTACAAGAGACCCAGTACTTC. Translation: CASSLGAGVQETQYF. The full variable domain, in which reference TRBV5-1 and TRBJ2-5 provide the parts outside the CDR3, is KAGVTQTPRYLIKTRGQQVTLSCSPISGHRSVSWYQQTPGQGLQFLFEYFSETQRNKGNFPGRFSGRQFSNSRSEMNVSTLELGDSALYLCASSLGAGVQETQYFGPGTRLLVL.

The chain has TRBV10-1 and TRBJ2-5; D is possibly TRBD2 (5 bases). This CDR3 is 16 amino acids long. The V end was cut by 2 bases, the J end by 4 bases, with 17 bases between. Germline V gene data show CDR1 as WNHNN and CDR2 as SYGVQD (reference sequence). The CDR3 reads CASSEGKVTRGETQYF. The CDR3 region has the DNA TGCGCCAGCAGTGAGGGAAAAGTGACTCGGGGAGAGACCCAGTACTTC.

The J gene is TRBJ2-2, the V gene TRBV12-5, with D possibly TRBD1 on 6 matching bases. In germline, CDR1 is LGHNT, CDR2 FRNRAP. V lost 5 bases, J lost 3 bases, and 13 bases lay in between. The CDR3 extends over 15 amino acids. The chain's CDR3 is CASGAGQLDTGELFF. DNA for the CDR3: TGTGCTAGTGGTGCCGGACAGCTGGACACCGGGGAGCTGTTTTTT.

This CDR3 reads CASSPLGYAGRTGELFF. The CDR3 DNA sequence: TGTGCCAGTAGTCCCCTAGGTTACGCCGGGCGGACCGGGGAGCTGTTTTTT. The chain couples TRBV19 to TRBJ2-2; D is uncertain. V lost 5 bases, J lost 5 bases, and 21 bases lay in between. The length of the CDR3 is 17 residues. Germline lookup yields CDR1 LNHDA and CDR2 SQIVND (reference sequence).